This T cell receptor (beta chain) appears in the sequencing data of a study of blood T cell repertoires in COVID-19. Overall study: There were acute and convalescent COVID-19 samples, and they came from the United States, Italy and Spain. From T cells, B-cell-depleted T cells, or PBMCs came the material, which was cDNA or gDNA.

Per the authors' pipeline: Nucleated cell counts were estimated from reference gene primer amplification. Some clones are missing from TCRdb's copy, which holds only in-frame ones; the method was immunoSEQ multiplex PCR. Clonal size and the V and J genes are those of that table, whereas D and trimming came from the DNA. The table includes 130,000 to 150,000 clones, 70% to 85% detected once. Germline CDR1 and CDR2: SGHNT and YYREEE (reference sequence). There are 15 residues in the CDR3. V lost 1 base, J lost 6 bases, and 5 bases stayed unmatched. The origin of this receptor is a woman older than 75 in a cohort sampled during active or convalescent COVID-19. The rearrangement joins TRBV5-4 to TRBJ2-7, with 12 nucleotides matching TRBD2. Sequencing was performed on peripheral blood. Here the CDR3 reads CASSLRLAGAAEQYF. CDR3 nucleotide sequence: TGTGCCAGCAGCTTGCGACTAGCGGGGGCGGCCGAGCAGTACTTC.